This T cell receptor (beta chain) was documented in a study of T cell changes during pregnancy in multiple sclerosis. Libraries were prepared by immunoSEQ multiplex PCR; TCRdb keeps only in-frame clonotypes and omits some of them. The data contain 55,000 or so clones, about 87% of them seen just once; the ten biggest clones take up around 0.57%. The sequence derives from a female donor with multiple sclerosis, enrolled in a pregnancy study. The material was CD4+ T cells from peripheral blood mononuclear cells, obtained in the first trimester of pregnancy.

The CDR3 nucleotides are TGTGCCAGCAGCCAATCCTCCAGAGAGACCCAGTACTTC. This sequence encodes CASSQSSRETQYF. This chain connects TRBV4-2 to TRBJ2-5; D uncertain. Germline CDR1 reads LGHNA; CDR2 reads YNFKEQ. The CDR3 is 13 residues long. Trimming stripped 2 bases from V and 4 bases from J, with 8 bases between.